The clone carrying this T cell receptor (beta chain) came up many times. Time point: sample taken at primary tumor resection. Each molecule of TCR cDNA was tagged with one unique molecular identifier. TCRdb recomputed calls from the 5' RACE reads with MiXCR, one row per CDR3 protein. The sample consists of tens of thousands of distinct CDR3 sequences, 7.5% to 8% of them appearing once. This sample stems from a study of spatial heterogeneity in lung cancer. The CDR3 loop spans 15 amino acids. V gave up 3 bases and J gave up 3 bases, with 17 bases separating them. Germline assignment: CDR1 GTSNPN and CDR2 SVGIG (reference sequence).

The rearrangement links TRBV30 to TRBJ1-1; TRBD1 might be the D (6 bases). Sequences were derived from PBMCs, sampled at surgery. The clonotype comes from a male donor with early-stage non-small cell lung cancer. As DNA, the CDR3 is TGTGCCTGGAGGGATCCAGGCAGGGGCTACACTGAAGCTTTCTTT. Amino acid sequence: CAWRDPGRGYTEAFF.